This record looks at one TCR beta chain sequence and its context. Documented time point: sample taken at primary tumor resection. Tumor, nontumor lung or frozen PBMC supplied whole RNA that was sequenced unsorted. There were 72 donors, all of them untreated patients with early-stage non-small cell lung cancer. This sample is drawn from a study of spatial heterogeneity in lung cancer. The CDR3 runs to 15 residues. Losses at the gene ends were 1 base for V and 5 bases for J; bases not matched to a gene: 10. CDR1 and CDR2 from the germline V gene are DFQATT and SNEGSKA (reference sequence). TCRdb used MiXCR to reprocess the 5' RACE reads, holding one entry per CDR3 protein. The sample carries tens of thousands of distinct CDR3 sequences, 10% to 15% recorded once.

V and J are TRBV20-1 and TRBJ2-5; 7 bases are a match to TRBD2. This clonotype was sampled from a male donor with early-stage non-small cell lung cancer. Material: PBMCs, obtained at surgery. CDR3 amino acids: CSARAPGTNGETQYF. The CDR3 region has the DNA TGCAGTGCTAGAGCCCCCGGGACTAACGGGGAGACCCAGTACTTC.